This T cell receptor beta chain originates from a study of vaccination and CD4 T cells after COVID-19. Overall study: Six men and four women formed the convalescents, two being Hispanic.

Germline loops: CDR1 GTSNPN, CDR2 SVGIG (reference sequence). This CDR3 spans 12 amino acids. The V segment lost 1 base and the J segment 11 bases; nucleotides outside the gene matches: 5. This clonotype was counted only a few times. Antigen unknown. Sequence data for DNA of cultured CD4+ T cells were generated by the Oncomine TCR Beta short-read assay. Investigators isolated genomic DNA from cultured CD4+ T cells. Each CDR3 protein gets one entry after TCRdb re-called the PCR reads with MiXCR. Here the sample spans about 20,000 distinct CDR3 sequences, roughly 55% being singletons. Treatment noted: approximately nine-day PBMC culture with coronavirus spike peptide pools or control peptides (ViraFEST assay).

The V call is TRBV30, the J call TRBJ1-1; 9 nucleotides align to TRBD1. This TCR derives from a human donor who had recovered from COVID-19. Sequencing was done on a sample of CD4+ T cells from blood, cultured in vitro. The CDR3 spells CAWSAIGTGAFF. CDR3 coding DNA: TGTGCCTGGAGTGCAATCGGGACAGGGGCTTTCTTT.